This TCR beta chain was profiled in a study of beta chain features in type 1 diabetes. General study results and limits: Significant though moderate, a shortening of TCRB CDR3s appeared in all four CD4+ subsets of Type 1 diabetes patients.

The CDR3 length is 18 residues. Between the trimmed V and J ends, which lost 1 base and 0 bases, there was a span of 15 bases. Germline V gene sequence: CDR1 MDHEN, CDR2 SYDVKM. On this clone: The target antigen is unknown.

Reverse transcription of all isolated RNA meant that expressed TCRB transcripts were sequenced. Profiled with immunoSEQ multiplex PCR; TCRdb holds only in-frame clones, not every one. The sample consists of about 650,000 clones, 9.5% to 15% of them appearing once. The sample taken for sequencing was naive CD4+ T cells from blood. The V call is TRBV28, the J call TRBJ2-2; weak D call: TRBD1 (6 bases). This sequence was found in a man aged 30 to 45 with type 1 diabetes. CDR3 protein: CASSLYSYGTSNTGELFF. The DNA of the CDR3 is TGTGCCAGCAGTTTATACTCGTATGGGACATCGAACACCGGGGAGCTGTTTTTT.